The next 20 T cell receptor beta chains were all read from a single sample in a study of blood T cell repertoires in COVID-19. Assay used: immunoSEQ multiplex PCR; TCRdb lists only in-frame clones, some missing. The sample shows about 300,000 clones, over 75% of them seen only once. Sequenced material: peripheral blood. These receptors all stem from a human donor in a cohort sampled during active COVID-19.

This chain uses TRBV11-2 with TRBJ1-1; D is undetermined. Deletions cut 3 bases from V and 4 bases from J, with 12 bases between. This CDR3 is 14 amino acids long. Germline values: CDR1 SGHAT, CDR2 FQNNGV. CDR3 sequence reads: CASSFVVGSTEAFF. CDR3 nucleotide sequence: TGTGCCAGCAGCTTTGTGGTGGGCAGCACTGAAGCTTTCTTT.

The chain links TRBV11-2 to TRBJ1-6; 9 nucleotides agree with TRBD1. CDR3 length equals 16 residues. Germline loops: CDR1 SGHAT, CDR2 FQNNGV. V shed 0 bases and J 10 bases; nucleotides not matched to a gene: 7. The CDR3 DNA reads as TGTGCCAGCAGCTTAGATCAGACAGGGGGAAGATCACCCCTCCACTTT. The encoded protein is CASSLDQTGGRSPLHF.

The chain carries TRBV6-1 and TRBJ2-7, with 9 bases lining up with TRBD1. Per the germline V gene, CDR1 is MNHNS and CDR2 is SASEGT. The V segment lost 2 bases and the J segment 1 base; nucleotides outside the gene matches: 12. This CDR3 region has 18 residues. CDR3 nucleotides: TGTGCCAGCAGTGAATATTGGGATTGGGGACAGGGTTCCTACGAGCAGTACTTC. Translated, it gives CASSEYWDWGQGSYEQYF.

The V call is TRBV19, the J call TRBJ1-1; 7 positions match TRBD1. From germline, CDR1 is LNHDA and CDR2 SQIVND (reference sequence). The V and J ends lost 0 bases and 0 bases, in that order; junction bases with no gene match: 10. CDR3 length: 18 residues. CDR3 DNA: TGTGCCAGTAGTATAGATCTTAGTAGGACAGGTCTGAACACTGAAGCTTTCTTT. It yields the protein CASSIDLSRTGLNTEAFF.

This clone occurred a few times. A read error may account for a junction end that differs from germline. The V and J genes are TRBV30 and TRBJ2-7; the D gene is possibly TRBD1 (6 bases). The germline CDR1 and CDR2 sequences are GTSNPN and SVGIG (reference sequence). CDR3 size: 12 residues. The chain's CDR3 is CAWGQRNYGQYF. The CDR3 coding sequence is TGTGCCTGGGGACAGCGGAACTACGGGCAGTACTTC.

The chain combines TRBV3-1 (or the pseudogene TRBV3-2) with TRBJ2-7, with D uncertain. There are 13 residues in the CDR3. Between the trimmed V and J ends, which lost 0 bases and 6 bases, there was a span of 9 bases. CDR1 LGHDT and CDR2 YNNKEL come from the germline V gene (reference sequence). CDR3 bases: TGTGCCAGCAGCCAAGATCGCTACGCCGAGCAGTACTTC. Translated, it gives CASSQDRYAEQYF.

This clone was counted only a few times. The chain uses TRBV19 and TRBJ1-1; 8 bases are a match to TRBD1. The germline CDR1 and CDR2 sequences are LNHDA and SQIVND (reference sequence). The CDR3 covers 16 residues. J lost 4 bases, V lost 7 bases, and 14 bases had no gene match. The CDR3 loop is CASNQGQVSLSTEAFF. The CDR3 DNA reads as TGTGCCAGTAACCAGGGACAGGTGAGCCTGAGCACTGAAGCTTTCTTT.

The chain carries TRBV3-1 (or the pseudogene TRBV3-2) and TRBJ2-3, with 7 bases aligning to TRBD2. The germline gives CDR1 LGHDT, CDR2 YNNKEL (reference sequence). With 6 bases clipped from V and 0 bases from J, the junction kept 6 bases outside the gene matches. The CDR3 sequence is 15 residues long. The CDR3 here is CASRPRLASTDTQYF. The CDR3 DNA reads as TGTGCCAGCAGACCCCGACTAGCTAGCACAGATACGCAGTATTTT.

The rearrangement joins TRBV28 to TRBJ1-5; 9 bases are a match to TRBD1. V lost 6 bases, J lost 3 bases, and 6 bases stayed unmatched. Germline lookup yields CDR1 MDHEN and CDR2 SYDVKM. There are 15 residues in the CDR3. DNA of the CDR3: TGTGCCAGCAGGGAGACAGGGGGTTACAATCAGCCCCAGCATTTT. Its translation: CASRETGGYNQPQHF.

The DNA for the CDR3 is TGTGCCAGCTCACCACCCGAGAACTATGGCTACACCTTC. The encoded protein is CASSPPENYGYTF. The V and J genes are TRBV18 and TRBJ1-2; D is undetermined. V lost 0 bases to trimming and J lost 2 bases, with 4 bases between them. Looked up from germline, CDR1 is KGHSH and CDR2 is LQKENI. This CDR3 has 13 amino acids.

The chain couples TRBV6-1 to TRBJ2-1; 9 bases are a match to TRBD2. V lost 2 bases and J lost 2; bases outside the gene matches: 4. The CDR3 is 16 residues long. Germline V CDR1 and CDR2: MNHNS, SASEGT. CDR3 in amino acids: CASSEILAGTYNEQFF. CDR3 DNA sequence: TGTGCCAGCAGTGAAATTCTAGCGGGAACCTACAATGAGCAGTTCTTC.

This clone has a single count. This rearrangement joins TRBV5-1 to TRBJ2-1, with TRBD1 as a possible D gene (6 bases). This CDR3 comprises 17 residues. CDR1 is SGHRS and CDR2 is YFSETQ in the germline V gene. Trimming removed 4 bases from V and 0 bases from J, with 17 bases in between. Written as DNA, the CDR3 is TGCGCCAGCAGCGGAACTTACAGGGCCCGCTCCTACAATGAGCAGTTCTTC. It is translated as CASSGTYRARSYNEQFF.

This chain uses TRBV4-2 with TRBJ2-1; 10 bases map to TRBD1. Looked up from germline, CDR1 is LGHNA and CDR2 is YNFKEQ. This CDR3 spans 16 amino acids. V shed 5 bases and J 8 bases; nucleotides not matched to a gene: 12. CDR3 in amino acids: CASSARTGGKRDEQFF. The CDR3 DNA is TGTGCCAGCAGCGCCCGGACAGGGGGGAAGAGAGATGAGCAGTTCTTC.

V usage is TRBV15 and J usage is TRBJ2-7; tentative D call: TRBD2 (6 bases). Trimming stripped 1 base from V and 1 base from J, with 8 bases between. The CDR3 length is 14 residues. Germline V gives CDR1 LNHNV, CDR2 YYDKDF (reference sequence). CDR3 sequence: CATSRAGGSYEQYF. The CDR3 bases are TGTGCCACCAGCAGAGCCGGGGGTTCCTACGAGCAGTACTTC. Full variable domain (missing parts from reference TRBV15 and TRBJ2-7): DAMVIQNPRYQVTQFGKPVTLSCSQTLNHNVMYWYQQKSSQAPKLLFHYYDKDFNNEADTPDNFQSRRPNTSFCFLDIRSPGLGDTAMYLCATSRAGGSYEQYFGPGTRLTVT.

This sequence joins TRBV3-1 (or the pseudogene TRBV3-2) and TRBJ2-7, with a tentative D call TRBD1 (5 bases). This CDR3 is built from 13 residues. Germline values: CDR1 LGHDT, CDR2 YNNKEL (reference sequence). Trimming pared 6 bases from V and 7 bases from J, leaving 16 bases between. The CDR3 loop reads CASRQRGRQEQYF. The CDR3 DNA reads TGTGCCAGCAGACAAAGGGGCCGTCAGGAGCAGTACTTC.

The chain has TRBV6-5 and TRBJ1-1, with 8 bases that match TRBD1. Germline loops: CDR1 MNHEY, CDR2 SVGAGI. Germline trimming cut 6 bases from V and 4 bases from J; bases unmatched to any gene: 4. The CDR3 sequence is 13 residues long. CDR3 bases: TGTGCCAGCAGAAGAACAGGGGGCACTGAAGCTTTCTTT. Amino acids: CASRRTGGTEAFF.

The chain recombines TRBV2 with TRBJ2-7, with D perhaps TRBD1 (6 bases). The CDR3 covers 12 residues. In germline, CDR1 is SNHLY, CDR2 FYNNEI. Trimming took off 10 bases at V and 5 bases at J, with 15 bases between the two ends. Written as DNA, the CDR3 is TGTGCCATGCGAACAGGGTCCCACGAGCAGTACTTC. This sequence encodes CAMRTGSHEQYF.

This sequence joins TRBV28 and TRBJ2-3; 12 bases agree with TRBD2. This CDR3 is 16 amino acids long. Looked up from germline, CDR1 is MDHEN and CDR2 is SYDVKM. The trim removed 3 bases at V and 1 base at J, leaving 2 bases unmatched. CDR3 coding DNA: TGTGCCAGCAGTTTCCCTAGCGGGAGGGGCACAGATACGCAGTATTTT. It yields the protein CASSFPSGRGTDTQYF.

The chain carries TRBV19 and TRBJ1-1, with no clear D. Germline V lookup: CDR1 LNHDA, CDR2 SQIVND (reference sequence). The V and J ends lost 5 bases and 1 base respectively, with 11 bases between them. CDR3 length: 14 amino acids. DNA for the CDR3: TGTGCCAGTAGTGGCCGAGAGGGGAACACTGAAGCTTTCTTT. Protein product: CASSGREGNTEAFF.

The chain has TRBV2 and TRBJ1-1; tentative D call: TRBD1 (6 bases). The ends were cut back, 8 bases at V and 4 bases at J, with 20 bases in the middle. Germline V gene data show CDR1 as SNHLY and CDR2 as FYNNEI. The CDR3 covers 15 residues. CDR3 in amino acids: CASGDPGDRSTEAFF. In nucleotides, the CDR3 is TGTGCCAGCGGGGACCCAGGGGATAGGAGCACTGAAGCTTTCTTT.